Included here is one T cell receptor (beta chain) sequence, with context. Its antigen is still unknown. The germline CDR1 and CDR2 sequences are ENHRY and SYGVKD. The CDR3 is 13 amino acids. Trimming removed 0 bases at V and 5 bases at J, with 6 bases between. Clones were sequenced by immunoSEQ multiplex PCR, and TCRdb holds only the in-frame ones, with some missing. The table lists about 2.4 million clones, 90% to 95% of them singletons. The sample comes from a study of shared clonotypes between healthy human individuals. Overall study findings and caveats: Memory subsets had estimated richness that was generally smaller than that of naive subsets.

The sample comprised naive CD4+ T cells sorted from blood. Subset specified: CD45RA+ positively selected. The J gene is TRBJ2-3, the V gene TRBV10-3; perhaps TRBD2 as D (5 bases). This sequence originates from a man aged 18 to 29 in good health. DNA for the CDR3: TGTGCCATCAGTGAGTCTGGGAGAGATACGCAGTATTTT. Protein: CAISESGRDTQYF.